The sequence of this TCR beta chain was determined in a study of T cell changes during pregnancy in multiple sclerosis. Sequencing was performed with immunoSEQ multiplex PCR; in TCRdb, only in-frame clones are kept and a portion is missing. The table has 35,000 to 40,000 clones, about 90% seen once. Losses at the gene ends were 1 base for V and 5 bases for J; bases not matched to a gene: 4. This CDR3 has 14 residues. Per germline, CDR1 SGHDT and CDR2 YYEEEE. The sample in question was CD4+ T cells from peripheral blood mononuclear cells, obtained in the second trimester of pregnancy. The TCR sequence derives from a female donor with multiple sclerosis, enrolled in a pregnancy study. The genes are TRBV5-6 and TRBJ1-1; TRBD1 agrees at 8 bases. CDR3 region: CASSLRDRGTEAFF. The CDR3 DNA reads as TGTGCCAGCAGCTTGCGTGACAGGGGAACTGAAGCTTTCTTT.